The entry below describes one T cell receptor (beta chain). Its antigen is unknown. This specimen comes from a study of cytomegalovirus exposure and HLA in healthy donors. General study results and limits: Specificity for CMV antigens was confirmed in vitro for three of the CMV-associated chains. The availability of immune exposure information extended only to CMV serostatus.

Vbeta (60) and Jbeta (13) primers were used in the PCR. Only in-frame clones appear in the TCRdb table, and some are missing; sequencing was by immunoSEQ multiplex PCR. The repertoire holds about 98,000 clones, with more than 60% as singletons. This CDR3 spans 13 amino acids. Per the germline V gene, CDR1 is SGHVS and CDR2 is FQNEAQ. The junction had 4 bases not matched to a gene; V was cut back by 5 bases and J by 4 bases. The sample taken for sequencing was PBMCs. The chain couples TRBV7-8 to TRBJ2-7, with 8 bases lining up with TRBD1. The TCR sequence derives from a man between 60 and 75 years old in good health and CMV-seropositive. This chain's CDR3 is CASSHRDRYEQYF. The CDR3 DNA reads TGTGCCAGCAGCCACCGGGACAGGTACGAGCAGTACTTC.